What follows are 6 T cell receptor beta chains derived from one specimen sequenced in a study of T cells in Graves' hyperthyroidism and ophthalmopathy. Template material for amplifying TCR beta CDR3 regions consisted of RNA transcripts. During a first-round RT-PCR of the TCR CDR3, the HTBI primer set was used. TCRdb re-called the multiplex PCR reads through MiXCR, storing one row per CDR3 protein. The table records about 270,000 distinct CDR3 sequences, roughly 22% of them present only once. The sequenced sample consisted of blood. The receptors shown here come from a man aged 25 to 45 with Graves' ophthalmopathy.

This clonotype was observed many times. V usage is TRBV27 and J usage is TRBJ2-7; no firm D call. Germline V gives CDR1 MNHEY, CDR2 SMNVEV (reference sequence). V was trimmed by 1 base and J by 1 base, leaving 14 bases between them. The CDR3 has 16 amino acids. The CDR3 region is CASSLWPGSQSYEQYF. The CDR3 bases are TGTGCCAGCAGTTTATGGCCAGGTTCCCAATCCTACGAGCAGTACTTC.

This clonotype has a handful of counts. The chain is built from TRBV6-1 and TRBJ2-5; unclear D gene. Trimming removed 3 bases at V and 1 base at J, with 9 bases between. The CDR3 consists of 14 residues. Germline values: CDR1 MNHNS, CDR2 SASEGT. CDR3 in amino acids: CASSDSAAQETQYF. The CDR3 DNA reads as TGTGCCAGCAGTGACTCTGCGGCCCAAGAGACCCAGTACTTC.

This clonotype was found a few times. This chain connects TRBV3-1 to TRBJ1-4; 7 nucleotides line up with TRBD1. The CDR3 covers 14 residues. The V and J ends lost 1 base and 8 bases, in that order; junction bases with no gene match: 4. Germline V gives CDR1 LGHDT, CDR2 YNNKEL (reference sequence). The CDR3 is CASSQARQGEKLFF. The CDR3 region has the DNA TGTGCCAGCAGCCAAGCTAGACAGGGAGAAAAACTGTTTTTT.

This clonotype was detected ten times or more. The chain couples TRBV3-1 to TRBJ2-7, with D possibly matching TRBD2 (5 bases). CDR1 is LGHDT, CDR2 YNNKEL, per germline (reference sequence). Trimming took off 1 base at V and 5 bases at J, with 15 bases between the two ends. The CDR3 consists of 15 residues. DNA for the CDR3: TGTGCCAGCAGCCAAGCCGGACTGCCAAACAACGAGCAGTACTTC. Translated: CASSQAGLPNNEQYF.

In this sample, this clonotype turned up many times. Written as DNA, the CDR3 is TGCGCCAGCAGCTTGGAAGCGGACTCACCCCTCCACTTT. It is translated as CASSLEADSPLHF. V and J are TRBV5-1 and TRBJ1-6; no definite D call. Germline assignment: CDR1 SGHRS and CDR2 YFSETQ. Deletions cut 0 bases from V and 10 bases from J, with 8 bases between. This CDR3 has 13 amino acids.

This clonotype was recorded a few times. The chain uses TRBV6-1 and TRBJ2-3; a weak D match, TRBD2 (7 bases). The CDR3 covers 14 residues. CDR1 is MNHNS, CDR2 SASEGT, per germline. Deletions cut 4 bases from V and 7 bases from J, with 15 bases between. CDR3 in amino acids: CASSVRGLRNTQYF. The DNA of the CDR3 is TGTGCCAGCAGTGTGCGGGGGCTGAGGAATACGCAGTATTTT.